This is a list of T cell receptor beta chains from one sample in a study of cytomegalovirus exposure and HLA in healthy donors. Assay used: immunoSEQ multiplex PCR; TCRdb lists only in-frame clones, some missing. The profile covers about 77,000 clones, with 75% to 80% appearing a single time and around 4.2% taken by the ten largest. The sequencing input was PBMCs. The receptors were sampled from a man aged 35 to 55 in good health and CMV-seronegative. CDR3s include the opening cysteine and the closing phenylalanine or tryptophan. Each record gives: clone size, J gene, D gene, V gene, CDR3 DNA, CDR3 protein. The D gene is left open where the match is weak. For some rows the clone size is stated as once, few or many, or as a class when expanded; others skip it.

abundance: .
j_gene: TRBJ1-4
d_gene: .
v_gene: TRBV2
CDR3nt: TGTGCCAGCAGATCGTCTGCAACTAATGAAAAACTGTTTTTT
CDR3aa: CASRSSATNEKLFF

abundance: .
j_gene: TRBJ1-3
d_gene: .
v_gene: TRBV4-3
CDR3nt: TGCGCCAGCAGCCAAGATAGGGGTGGGTTGGAAAACACCATATATTTT
CDR3aa: CASSQDRGGLENTIYF

abundance: .
j_gene: TRBJ2-5
d_gene: TRBD2
v_gene: TRBV7-8
CDR3nt: TGTGCCAGCAGCTTAAAGCTAGCGGGAGGCGGCAGGGAGACCCAGTACTTC
CDR3aa: CASSLKLAGGGRETQYF

abundance: .
j_gene: TRBJ2-1
d_gene: .
v_gene: TRBV11-3
CDR3nt: TGTGCCAGCAGCTTGACGGGCGAGCGGTACAATGAGCAGTTCTTC
CDR3aa: CASSLTGERYNEQFF

abundance: .
j_gene: TRBJ1-1
d_gene: .
v_gene: TRBV5-1
CDR3nt: TGCGCCAGCAGCACGTACACGGGAGTGAACACTGAAGCTTTCTTT
CDR3aa: CASSTYTGVNTEAFF

abundance: .
j_gene: TRBJ1-1
d_gene: .
v_gene: TRBV15
CDR3nt: TGTGCCACCAGCAGAGATCAAAAGGGGTTTGCTTTCTTT
CDR3aa: CATSRDQKGFAFF

abundance: .
j_gene: TRBJ2-7
d_gene: .
v_gene: TRBV6-5
CDR3nt: TGTGCCAGCAGTTACAGAGGGACAAACTCCTACGAGCAGTACTTC
CDR3aa: CASSYRGTNSYEQYF

abundance: .
j_gene: TRBJ2-7
d_gene: TRBD1
v_gene: TRBV7-8
CDR3nt: TGTGCCAGCAGCTTAGGGGACAGGGCCCGTTATTACGAGCAGTACTTC
CDR3aa: CASSLGDRARYYEQYF

abundance: .
j_gene: TRBJ1-2
d_gene: TRBD1
v_gene: TRBV10-3
CDR3nt: TGTGCCATCAGTGAAGGACAGGGCGTAGGCTACACCTTC
CDR3aa: CAISEGQGVGYTF

abundance: once
j_gene: TRBJ1-5
d_gene: .
v_gene: TRBV2
CDR3nt: TGTGCCAGCAGTGAGGGGGGGATTGGCAATCAGCCCCAGCATTTT
CDR3aa: CASSEGGIGNQPQHF

abundance: .
j_gene: TRBJ1-2
d_gene: TRBD1
v_gene: TRBV4-3
CDR3nt: TGCGCCAGCAGGTTCACAGGGGGCGGCGATGGCTACACCTTC
CDR3aa: CASRFTGGGDGYTF

abundance: .
j_gene: TRBJ1-2
d_gene: TRBD1
v_gene: TRBV6-6
CDR3nt: TGTGCCAGCAGCCGGACAGGGGTTACGAACTATGGCTACACCTTC
CDR3aa: CASSRTGVTNYGYTF

abundance: .
j_gene: TRBJ2-2
d_gene: TRBD1
v_gene: TRBV25-1
CDR3nt: TGTGCCAGCAGTTCCAGACAGGGAGTTAGCACCGGGGAGCTGTTTTTT
CDR3aa: CASSSRQGVSTGELFF

abundance: .
j_gene: TRBJ2-3
d_gene: TRBD2
v_gene: TRBV6-6
CDR3nt: TGTGCCAGCAGTTACTGGACTAGCGGGAGAACAGATACGCAGTATTTT
CDR3aa: CASSYWTSGRTDTQYF

abundance: .
j_gene: TRBJ2-5
d_gene: TRBD2
v_gene: TRBV7-9
CDR3nt: TGCGCCAGCAGCCAAGATGGCTTGGCTAGCGGAAAAGAGACCCAGTACTTC
CDR3aa: CASSQDGLASGKETQYF

abundance: .
j_gene: TRBJ1-1
d_gene: .
v_gene: TRBV28
CDR3nt: TGTGCCAGCAGTTACGACCTCATCACACGGGGGAGAACTGAAGCTTTCTTT
CDR3aa: CASSYDLITRGRTEAFF

abundance: few
j_gene: TRBJ1-1
d_gene: TRBD1
v_gene: TRBV19
CDR3nt: TGTGCCAGTACCCCGGACAGGGGGACTGAAGCTTTCTTT
CDR3aa: CASTPDRGTEAFF

abundance: once
j_gene: TRBJ2-2
d_gene: .
v_gene: TRBV5-1
CDR3nt: TGCGCCAGCAGCCTACAGGGTTTCCAGCTGTTTTTT
CDR3aa: CASSLQGFQLFF

abundance: .
j_gene: TRBJ2-1
d_gene: .
v_gene: TRBV29-1
CDR3nt: TGCAGCGTTGAACCCCAGAAACGGGGAGTAGTGCAGTTCTTC
CDR3aa: CSVEPQKRGVVQFF

abundance: few
j_gene: TRBJ2-5
d_gene: .
v_gene: TRBV28
CDR3nt: TGTGCCAGCGCGACAGCTAAAGAGACCCAGTACTTC
CDR3aa: CASATAKETQYF

abundance: .
j_gene: TRBJ2-3
d_gene: .
v_gene: TRBV2
CDR3nt: TGTGCCACTTCAAATGACAGGACAGATACGCAGTATTTT
CDR3aa: CATSNDRTDTQYF

abundance: few
j_gene: TRBJ2-7
d_gene: TRBD1
v_gene: TRBV27
CDR3nt: TGTGCCAGCAGCGCCACCGGGACAGGGTCCTACGAGCAGTACTTC
CDR3aa: CASSATGTGSYEQYF

abundance: .
j_gene: TRBJ1-2
d_gene: .
v_gene: TRBV19
CDR3nt: TGTGCCAGTACCCGAAGAGGGGGCTATGGCTACACCTTC
CDR3aa: CASTRRGGYGYTF

abundance: .
j_gene: TRBJ2-7
d_gene: TRBD2
v_gene: TRBV28
CDR3nt: TGTGCCACCTTGGGACTAGCGGGAGTTTCCTACGAGCAGTACTTC
CDR3aa: CATLGLAGVSYEQYF

abundance: .
j_gene: TRBJ2-7
d_gene: .
v_gene: TRBV15
CDR3nt: TGTGCCACCAGCGTCGGGGGAGTGGGGCACGAGCAGTACTTC
CDR3aa: CATSVGGVGHEQYF

abundance: .
j_gene: TRBJ2-5
d_gene: TRBD2
v_gene: TRBV7-3
CDR3nt: TGTGCCAGCAGCCCGGTGGGACTAGCGGGTGGAGAGACCCAGTACTTC
CDR3aa: CASSPVGLAGGETQYF

abundance: .
j_gene: TRBJ2-7
d_gene: .
v_gene: TRBV15
CDR3nt: TGTGCCACCAGCAGAGATGCCTACTCCTACGAGCAGTACTTC
CDR3aa: CATSRDAYSYEQYF

abundance: .
j_gene: TRBJ2-1
d_gene: .
v_gene: TRBV5-6
CDR3nt: TGTGCCAGCAGCTTGGAGGAGTACAATGAGCAGTTCTTC
CDR3aa: CASSLEEYNEQFF

abundance: .
j_gene: TRBJ2-5
d_gene: TRBD2
v_gene: TRBV5-1
CDR3nt: TGCGCCAGCAGGCGGGAGGCCCAAGAGACCCAGTACTTC
CDR3aa: CASRREAQETQYF